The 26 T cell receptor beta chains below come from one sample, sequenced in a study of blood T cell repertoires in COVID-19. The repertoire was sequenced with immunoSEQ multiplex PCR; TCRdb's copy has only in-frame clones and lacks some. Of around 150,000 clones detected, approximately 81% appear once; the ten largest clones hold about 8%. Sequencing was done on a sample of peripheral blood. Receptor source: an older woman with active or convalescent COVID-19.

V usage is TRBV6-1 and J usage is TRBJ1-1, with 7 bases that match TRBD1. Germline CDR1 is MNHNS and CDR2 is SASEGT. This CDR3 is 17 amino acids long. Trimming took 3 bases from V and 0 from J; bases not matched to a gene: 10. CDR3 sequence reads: CASSEAAGTVMNTEAFF. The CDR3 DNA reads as TGTGCCAGCAGTGAGGCTGCCGGGACAGTCATGAACACTGAAGCTTTCTTT.

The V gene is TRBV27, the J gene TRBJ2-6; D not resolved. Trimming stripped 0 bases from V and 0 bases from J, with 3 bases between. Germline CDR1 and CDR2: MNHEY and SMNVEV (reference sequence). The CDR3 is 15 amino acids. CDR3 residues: CASSLSYSGANVLTF. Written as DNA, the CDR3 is TGTGCCAGCAGTTTATCCTACTCTGGGGCCAACGTCCTGACTTTC.

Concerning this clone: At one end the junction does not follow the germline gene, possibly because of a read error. Written as DNA, the CDR3 is TGTGCCAGCAGCCGGGGACTAGCGGGAGCCGAAAACATTCAGTACTTC. Amino acids: CASSRGLAGAENIQYF. The chain joins TRBV7-2 to TRBJ2-4; 14 nucleotides match TRBD2. CDR3 size: 16 residues. Per the germline V gene, CDR1 is SGHTA and CDR2 is FQGNSA.

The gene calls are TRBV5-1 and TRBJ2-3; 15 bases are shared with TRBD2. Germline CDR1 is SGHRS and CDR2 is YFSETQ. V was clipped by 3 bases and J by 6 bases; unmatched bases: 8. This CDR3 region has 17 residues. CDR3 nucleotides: TGCGCCAGCAGCTGGGGACTAGCGGGGGGCCGATGGGATACGCAGTATTTT. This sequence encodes CASSWGLAGGRWDTQYF.

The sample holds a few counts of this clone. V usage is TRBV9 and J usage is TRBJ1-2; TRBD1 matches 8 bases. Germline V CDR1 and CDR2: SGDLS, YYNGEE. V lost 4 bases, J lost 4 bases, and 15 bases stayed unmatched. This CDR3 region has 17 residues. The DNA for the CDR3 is TGTGCCAGCAGCTTCCAAACCGGGACAGGATCCGGCTATGGCTACACCTTC. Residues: CASSFQTGTGSGYGYTF.

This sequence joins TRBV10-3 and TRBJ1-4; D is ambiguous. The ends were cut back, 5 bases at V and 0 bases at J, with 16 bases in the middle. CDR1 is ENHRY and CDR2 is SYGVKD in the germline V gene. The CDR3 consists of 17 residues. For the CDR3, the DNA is TGTGCCATCAGTCGAGGGCCCAGGACCGCAACTAATGAAAAACTGTTTTTT. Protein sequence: CAISRGPRTATNEKLFF.

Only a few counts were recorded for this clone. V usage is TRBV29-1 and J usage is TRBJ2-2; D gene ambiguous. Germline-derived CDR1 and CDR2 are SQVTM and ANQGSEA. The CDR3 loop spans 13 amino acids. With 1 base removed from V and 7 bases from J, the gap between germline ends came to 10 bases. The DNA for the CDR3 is TGCAGCGTTGAAGGCTTGGCTGGCGGGGAGCTGTTTTTT. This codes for CSVEGLAGGELFF.

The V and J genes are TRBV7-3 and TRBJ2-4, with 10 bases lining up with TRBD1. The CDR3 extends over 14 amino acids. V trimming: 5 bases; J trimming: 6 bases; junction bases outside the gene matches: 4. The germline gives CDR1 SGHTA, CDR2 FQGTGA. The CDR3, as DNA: TGTGCCAGCAGCCAGGGACAGGGGACAAACATTCAGTACTTC. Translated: CASSQGQGTNIQYF.

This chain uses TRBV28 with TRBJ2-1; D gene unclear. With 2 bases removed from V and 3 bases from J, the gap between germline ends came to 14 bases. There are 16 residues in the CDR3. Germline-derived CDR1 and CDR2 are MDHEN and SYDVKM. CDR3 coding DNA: TGTGCCAGCAGTTTACTAGGATCCAGAATCTACAATGAGCAGTTCTTC. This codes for CASSLLGSRIYNEQFF.

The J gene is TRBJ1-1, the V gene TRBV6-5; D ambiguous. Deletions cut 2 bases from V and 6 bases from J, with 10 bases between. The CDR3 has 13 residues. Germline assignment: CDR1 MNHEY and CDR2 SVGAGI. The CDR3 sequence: CASSYPRLAEAFF. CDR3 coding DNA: TGTGCCAGCAGTTACCCTAGACTTGCTGAAGCTTTCTTT.

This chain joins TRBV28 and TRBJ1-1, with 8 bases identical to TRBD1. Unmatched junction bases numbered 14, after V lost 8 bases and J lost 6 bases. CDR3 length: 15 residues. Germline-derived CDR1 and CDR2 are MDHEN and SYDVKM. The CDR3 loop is CASDRPGRGLPEAFF. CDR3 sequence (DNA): TGTGCCAGCGACCGCCCTGGCAGGGGGCTCCCTGAAGCTTTCTTT.

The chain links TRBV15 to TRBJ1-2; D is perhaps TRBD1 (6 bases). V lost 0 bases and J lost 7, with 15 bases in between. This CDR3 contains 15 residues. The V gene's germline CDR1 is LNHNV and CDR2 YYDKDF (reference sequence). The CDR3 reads CATSREGKGVGGYTF. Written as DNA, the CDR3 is TGTGCCACCAGCAGAGAGGGAAAGGGGGTCGGTGGCTACACCTTC.

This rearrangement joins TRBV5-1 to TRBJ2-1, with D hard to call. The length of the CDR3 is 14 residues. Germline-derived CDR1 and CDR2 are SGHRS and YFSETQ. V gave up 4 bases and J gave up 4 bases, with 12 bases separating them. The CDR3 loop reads CASSPLPGYNEQFF. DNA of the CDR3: TGCGCCAGCAGCCCCCTGCCCGGGTACAATGAGCAGTTCTTC.

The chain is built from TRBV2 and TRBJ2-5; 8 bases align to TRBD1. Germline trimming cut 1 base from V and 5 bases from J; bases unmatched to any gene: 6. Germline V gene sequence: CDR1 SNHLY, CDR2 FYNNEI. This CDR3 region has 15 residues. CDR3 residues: CASSEVGRGPETQYF. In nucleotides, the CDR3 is TGTGCCAGCAGTGAAGTGGGCAGGGGGCCGGAGACCCAGTACTTC.

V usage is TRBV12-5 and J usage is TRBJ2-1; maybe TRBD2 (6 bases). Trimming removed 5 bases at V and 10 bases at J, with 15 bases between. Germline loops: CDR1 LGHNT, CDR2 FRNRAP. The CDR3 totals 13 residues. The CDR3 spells CASGTDRLGEQFF. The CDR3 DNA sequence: TGTGCTAGTGGTACTGATCGACTAGGAGAGCAGTTCTTC. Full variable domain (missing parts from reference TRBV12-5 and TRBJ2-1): DARVTQTPRHKVTEMGQEVTMRCQPILGHNTVFWYRQTMMQGLELLAYFRNRAPLDDSGMPKDRFSAEMPDATLATLKIQPSEPRDSAVYFCASGTDRLGEQFFGPGTRLTVL.

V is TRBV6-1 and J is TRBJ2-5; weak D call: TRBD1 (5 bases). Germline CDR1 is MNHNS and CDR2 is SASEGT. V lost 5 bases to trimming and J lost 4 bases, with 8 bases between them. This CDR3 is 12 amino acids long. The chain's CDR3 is CASSSGAETQYF. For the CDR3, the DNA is TGTGCCAGCAGTAGTGGGGCAGAGACCCAGTACTTC.

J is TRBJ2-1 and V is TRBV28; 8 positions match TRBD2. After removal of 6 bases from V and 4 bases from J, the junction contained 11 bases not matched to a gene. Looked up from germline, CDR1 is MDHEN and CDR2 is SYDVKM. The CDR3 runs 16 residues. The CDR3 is CASSRGLATRYNEQFF. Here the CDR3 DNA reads TGTGCCAGCAGCCGAGGACTAGCTACCCGGTACAATGAGCAGTTCTTC.

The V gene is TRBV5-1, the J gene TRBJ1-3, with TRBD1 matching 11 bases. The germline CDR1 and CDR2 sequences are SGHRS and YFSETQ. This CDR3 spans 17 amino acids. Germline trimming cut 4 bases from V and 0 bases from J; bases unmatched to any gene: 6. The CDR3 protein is CASSRTGGDLSGNTIYF. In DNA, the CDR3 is TGCGCCAGCAGCAGGACAGGGGGCGACCTCTCTGGAAACACCATATATTTT. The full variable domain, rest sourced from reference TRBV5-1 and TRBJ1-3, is KAGVTQTPRYLIKTRGQQVTLSCSPISGHRSVSWYQQTPGQGLQFLFEYFSETQRNKGNFPGRFSGRQFSNSRSEMNVSTLELGDSALYLCASSRTGGDLSGNTIYFGEGSWLTVV.

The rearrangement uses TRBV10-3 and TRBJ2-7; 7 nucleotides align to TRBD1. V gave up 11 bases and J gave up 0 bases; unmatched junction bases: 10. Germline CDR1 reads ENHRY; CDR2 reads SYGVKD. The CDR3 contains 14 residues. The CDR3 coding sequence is TGTGCCGTCCGCCGCGCAGGGGGCTCCTACGAGCAGTACTTC. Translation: CAVRRAGGSYEQYF.

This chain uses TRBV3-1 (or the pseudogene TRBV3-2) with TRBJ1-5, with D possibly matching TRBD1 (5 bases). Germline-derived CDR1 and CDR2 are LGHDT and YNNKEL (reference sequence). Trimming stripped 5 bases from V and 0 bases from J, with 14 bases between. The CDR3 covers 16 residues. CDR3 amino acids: CASSIGAGSSNQPQHF. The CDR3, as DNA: TGTGCCAGCAGCATAGGGGCGGGGAGTAGCAATCAGCCCCAGCATTTT.

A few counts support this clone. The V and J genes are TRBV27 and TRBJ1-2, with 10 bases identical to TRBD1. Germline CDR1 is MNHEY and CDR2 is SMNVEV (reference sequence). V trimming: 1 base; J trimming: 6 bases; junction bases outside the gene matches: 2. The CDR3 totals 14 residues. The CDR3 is CASSLWGQGNGYTF. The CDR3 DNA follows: TGTGCCAGCAGTTTATGGGGACAGGGGAATGGCTACACCTTC.

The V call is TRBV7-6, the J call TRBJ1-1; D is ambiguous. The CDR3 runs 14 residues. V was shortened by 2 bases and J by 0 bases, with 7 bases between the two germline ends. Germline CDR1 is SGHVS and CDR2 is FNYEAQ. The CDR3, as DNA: TGTGCCAGCAGCTTAACGCGCATGAACACTGAAGCTTTCTTT. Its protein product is CASSLTRMNTEAFF.

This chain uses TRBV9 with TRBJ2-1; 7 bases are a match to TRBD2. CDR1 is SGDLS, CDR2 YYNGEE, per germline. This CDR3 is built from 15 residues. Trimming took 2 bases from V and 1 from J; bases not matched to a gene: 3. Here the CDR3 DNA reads TGTGCCAGCAGCGTTCTAGCGGAGTCCTACAATGAGCAGTTCTTC. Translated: CASSVLAESYNEQFF.

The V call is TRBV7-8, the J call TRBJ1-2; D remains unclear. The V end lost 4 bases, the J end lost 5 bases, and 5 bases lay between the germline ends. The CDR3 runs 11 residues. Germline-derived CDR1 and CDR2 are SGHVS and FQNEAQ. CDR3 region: CASSSQYGYTF. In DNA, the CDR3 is TGTGCCAGCAGCTCACAATATGGCTACACCTTC.

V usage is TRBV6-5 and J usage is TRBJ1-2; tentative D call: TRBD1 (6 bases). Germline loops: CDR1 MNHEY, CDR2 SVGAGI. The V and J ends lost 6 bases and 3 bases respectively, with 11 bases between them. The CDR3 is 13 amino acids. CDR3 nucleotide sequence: TGTGCCAGCAGAGTCCCAGGGGACTATGGCTACACCTTC. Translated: CASRVPGDYGYTF.

The CDR3 loop reads CASSFYSGGYTF. In DNA, the CDR3 is TGTGCCAGCAGCTTTTACTCAGGTGGCTACACCTTC. This chain joins TRBV11-2 and TRBJ1-2; D is unclear. The CDR3 extends over 12 amino acids. Trimming shortened V by 3 bases and J by 7 bases, and 9 bases separated the two germline ends. Germline CDR1 SGHAT, CDR2 FQNNGV.